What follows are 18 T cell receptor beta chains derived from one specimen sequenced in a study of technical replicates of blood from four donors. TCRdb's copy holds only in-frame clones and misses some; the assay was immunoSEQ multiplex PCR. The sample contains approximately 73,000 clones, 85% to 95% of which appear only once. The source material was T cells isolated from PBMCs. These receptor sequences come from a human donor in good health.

CDR3 bases: TGCGCCAGCAGCTGGGGACAGGGAACGACTAATGAAAAACTGTTTTTT. Amino acid sequence: CASSWGQGTTNEKLFF. V and J are TRBV5-1 and TRBJ1-4, with 9 positions matching TRBD1. Germline loops: CDR1 SGHRS, CDR2 YFSETQ. The CDR3 runs to 16 residues. Losses at the gene ends were 3 bases for V and 2 bases for J; bases not matched to a gene: 5.

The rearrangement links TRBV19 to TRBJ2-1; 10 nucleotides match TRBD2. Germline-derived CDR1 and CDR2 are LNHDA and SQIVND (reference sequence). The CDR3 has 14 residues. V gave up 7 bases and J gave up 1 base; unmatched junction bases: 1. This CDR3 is CASTSGRSYNEQFF. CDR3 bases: TGTGCCAGTACTAGCGGGAGATCCTACAATGAGCAGTTCTTC.

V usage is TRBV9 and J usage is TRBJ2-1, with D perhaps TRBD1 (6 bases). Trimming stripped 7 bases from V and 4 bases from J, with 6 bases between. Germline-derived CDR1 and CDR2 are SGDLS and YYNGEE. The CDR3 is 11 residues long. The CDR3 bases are TGTGCCAGCGGACAGTACAATGAGCAGTTCTTC. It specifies CASGQYNEQFF.

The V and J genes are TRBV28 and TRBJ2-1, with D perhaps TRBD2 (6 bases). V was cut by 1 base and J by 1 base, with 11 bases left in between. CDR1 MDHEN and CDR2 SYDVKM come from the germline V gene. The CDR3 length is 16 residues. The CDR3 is CASSLLSAGSYNEQFF. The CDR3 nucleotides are TGTGCCAGCAGTTTATTGTCCGCGGGGTCCTACAATGAGCAGTTCTTC.

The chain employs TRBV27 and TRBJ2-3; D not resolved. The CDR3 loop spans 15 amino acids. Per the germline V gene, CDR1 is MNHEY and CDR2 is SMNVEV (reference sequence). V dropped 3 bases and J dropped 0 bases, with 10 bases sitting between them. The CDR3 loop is CASSFVAASTDTQYF. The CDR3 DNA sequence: TGTGCCAGCAGTTTTGTGGCAGCGAGCACAGATACGCAGTATTTT.

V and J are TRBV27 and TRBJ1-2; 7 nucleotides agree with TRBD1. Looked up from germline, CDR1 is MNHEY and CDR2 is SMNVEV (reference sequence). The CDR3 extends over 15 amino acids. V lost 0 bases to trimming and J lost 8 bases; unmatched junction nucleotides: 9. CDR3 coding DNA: TGTGCCAGCAGTTTATCGTGGCAGGGGGTAGGGGGCTACACCTTC. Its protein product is CASSLSWQGVGGYTF.

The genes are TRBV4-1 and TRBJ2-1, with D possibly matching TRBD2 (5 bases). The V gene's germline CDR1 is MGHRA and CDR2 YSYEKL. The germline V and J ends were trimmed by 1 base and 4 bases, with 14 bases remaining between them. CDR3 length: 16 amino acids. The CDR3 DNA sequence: TGCGCCAGCAGCCAAGTGGACGGCCGGGGTTACAATGAGCAGTTCTTC. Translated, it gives CASSQVDGRGYNEQFF.

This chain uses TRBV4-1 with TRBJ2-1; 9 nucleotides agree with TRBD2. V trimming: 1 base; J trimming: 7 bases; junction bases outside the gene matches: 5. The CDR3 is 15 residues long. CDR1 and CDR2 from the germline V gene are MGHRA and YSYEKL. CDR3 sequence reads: CASSQGSGRENEQFF. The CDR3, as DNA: TGCGCCAGCAGCCAAGGTAGCGGGAGAGAGAATGAGCAGTTCTTC.

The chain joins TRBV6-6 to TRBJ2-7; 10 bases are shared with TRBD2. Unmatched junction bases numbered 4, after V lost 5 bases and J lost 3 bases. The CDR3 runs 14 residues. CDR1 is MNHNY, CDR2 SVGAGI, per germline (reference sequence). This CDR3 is CASSRLAGVYEQYF. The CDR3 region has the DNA TGTGCCAGCAGTCGGCTAGCGGGAGTCTACGAGCAGTACTTC.

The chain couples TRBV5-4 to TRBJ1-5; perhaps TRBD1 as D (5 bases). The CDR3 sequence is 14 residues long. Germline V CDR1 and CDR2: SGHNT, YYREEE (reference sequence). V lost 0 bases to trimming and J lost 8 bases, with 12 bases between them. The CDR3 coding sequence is TGTGCCAGCAGCTTGGACCTTGGGGCAAAGCCCCAGCATTTT. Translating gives CASSLDLGAKPQHF.

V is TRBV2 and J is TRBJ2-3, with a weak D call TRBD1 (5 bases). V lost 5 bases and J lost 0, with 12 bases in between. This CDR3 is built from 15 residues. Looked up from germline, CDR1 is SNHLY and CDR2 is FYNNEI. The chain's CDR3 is CASSRQGPSTDTQYF. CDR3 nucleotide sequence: TGTGCCAGCAGTCGGCAGGGCCCAAGCACAGATACGCAGTATTTT.

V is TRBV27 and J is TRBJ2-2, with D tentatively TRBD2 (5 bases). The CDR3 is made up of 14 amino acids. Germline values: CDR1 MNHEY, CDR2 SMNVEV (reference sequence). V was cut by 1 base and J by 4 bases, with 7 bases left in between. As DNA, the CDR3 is TGTGCCAGCAGTTTATATGGGAGCACCGGGGAGCTGTTTTTT. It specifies CASSLYGSTGELFF.

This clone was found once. The CDR3 reads CASSQTQGSGNTIYF. CDR3 DNA: TGCGCCAGCAGCCAGACACAGGGGTCTGGAAACACCATATATTTT. This chain links TRBV4-1 with TRBJ1-3; 7 bases fit TRBD1. Germline assignment: CDR1 MGHRA and CDR2 YSYEKL. J lost 1 base, V lost 3 bases, and 3 bases had no gene match. This CDR3 has 15 amino acids.

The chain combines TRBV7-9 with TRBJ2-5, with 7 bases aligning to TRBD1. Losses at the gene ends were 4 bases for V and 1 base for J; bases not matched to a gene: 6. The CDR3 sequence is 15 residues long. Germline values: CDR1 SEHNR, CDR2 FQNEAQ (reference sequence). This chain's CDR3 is CASSYGDRPQETQYF. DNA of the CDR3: TGTGCCAGCAGCTACGGGGACAGACCCCAAGAGACCCAGTACTTC.

CDR3 sequence reads: CASRGTGFGYTF. The CDR3 DNA reads as TGTGCCAGCAGGGGGACAGGGTTCGGCTACACCTTC. The gene calls are TRBV6-6 and TRBJ1-2, with 9 bases identical to TRBD1. Germline V gene lookup returns CDR1 MNHNY and CDR2 SVGAGI (reference sequence). Trimming took 6 bases from V and 8 from J; bases not matched to a gene: 4. The CDR3 totals 12 residues.

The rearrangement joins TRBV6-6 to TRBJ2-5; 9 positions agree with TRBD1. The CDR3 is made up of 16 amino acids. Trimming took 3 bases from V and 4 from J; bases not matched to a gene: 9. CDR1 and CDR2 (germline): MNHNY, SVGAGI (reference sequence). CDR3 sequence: CASSYPGTGSSETQYF. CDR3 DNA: TGTGCCAGCAGTTATCCCGGGACAGGGTCTTCAGAGACCCAGTACTTC.

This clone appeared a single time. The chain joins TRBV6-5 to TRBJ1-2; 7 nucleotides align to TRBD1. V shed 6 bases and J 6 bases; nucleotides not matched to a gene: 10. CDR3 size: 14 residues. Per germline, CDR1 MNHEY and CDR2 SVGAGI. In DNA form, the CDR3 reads TGTGCCAGCAGCCGAGACAGGGAGTACGATGGCTACACCTTC. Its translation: CASSRDREYDGYTF.

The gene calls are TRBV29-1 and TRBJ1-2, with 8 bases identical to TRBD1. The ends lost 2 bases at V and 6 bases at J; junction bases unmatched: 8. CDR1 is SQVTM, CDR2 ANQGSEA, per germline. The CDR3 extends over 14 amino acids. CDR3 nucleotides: TGCAGCGTTGAACTTTCAGGGGGCTCTCATGGCTACACCTTC. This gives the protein CSVELSGGSHGYTF.